The clone carrying this T cell receptor beta chain came up many times. What it binds is unknown. V lost 0 bases, J lost 0 bases, and 9 bases lay in between. The CDR3 spans 17 residues. The germline V gene encodes CDR1 LGHDT and CDR2 YNNKEL (reference sequence). The data originate from a study of spatial heterogeneity in lung cancer. Study-wide context: Each time, sequencing found more beta-chain sequences than alpha-chain sequences. Tumor-region counts of TCR transcripts tracked strongly with a T cell module score from matched bulk RNA-seq.

General study points: Estimated coverage of tumor T cells was 5.5% to 8.5% for alpha and about 14% for beta chains. Counts of expanded alpha and beta TCRs within tumors tracked the tumor nonsynonymous mutation count.

TCRdb analysed the 5' RACE reads with MiXCR anew, one entry per CDR3 protein. The sample has 10,000 or so distinct CDR3 sequences; approximately 12% are singletons. The time point is: sample taken at primary tumor resection. Unsorted samples of tumor, nontumor lung or frozen PBMC had their whole RNA sequenced. This specimen was lung tumor tissue, taken at surgery. The TCR was taken from a female donor with early-stage non-small cell lung cancer. The rearrangement links TRBV3-1 to TRBJ2-6; D not certain. The CDR3 spells CASSQEGHSSGANVLTF. In DNA form, the CDR3 reads TGTGCCAGCAGCCAAGAGGGCCACAGCTCTGGGGCCAACGTCCTGACTTTC.